These 14 T cell receptor beta chains share one sample of origin, sequenced in a study of shared clonotypes between healthy human individuals. Naive CD8 isolation took CD45RO-negative cells positively selected for CCR7 and excluded terminally differentiated effector memory CD45RA+ cells. TCRdb's table, derived via immunoSEQ multiplex PCR, lists solely in-frame clones and lacks some. The sample comprises hundreds of thousands of clones, 85% to 95% of which are singletons, and 0.11% rests with the top ten. The sequenced material came from naive CD8+ T cells sorted from blood. The receptor source for this set is a woman in her twenties or thirties in good health.

This sequence joins TRBV11-2 and TRBJ1-1; D is uncertain. Between the trimmed V and J ends, which lost 1 base and 1 base, there was a span of 7 bases. The CDR3 is made up of 14 amino acids. Germline V gene lookup returns CDR1 SGHAT and CDR2 FQNNGV. In nucleotides, the CDR3 is TGTGCCAGCAGCTTAGTTTACCGGAACACTGAAGCTTTCTTT. Residues: CASSLVYRNTEAFF.

This clone was counted once. The rearrangement uses TRBV7-9 and TRBJ2-7, with D tentatively TRBD1 or TRBD2 (5 bases each). The CDR3 runs 14 residues. The germline CDR1 and CDR2 sequences are SEHNR and FQNEAQ (reference sequence). V lost 4 bases and J lost 7, with 17 bases in between. Here the CDR3 DNA reads TGTGCCAGCAGCTCCAGAGGGGACCCCCGGGAGCAGTACTTC. The encoded protein is CASSSRGDPREQYF.

This clone was detected once. V usage is TRBV5-4 and J usage is TRBJ2-5; a weak D match, TRBD2 (5 bases). The CDR3 runs 14 residues. Trimming removed 4 bases at V and 5 bases at J, with 15 bases between. Per the germline V gene, CDR1 is SGHNT and CDR2 is YYREEE (reference sequence). In DNA, the CDR3 is TGTGCCAGCAGCCCTGGGGAGTCCCGGGAGACCCAGTACTTC. This encodes CASSPGESRETQYF.

V gene TRBV2 combines with J gene TRBJ1-4; 8 bases agree with TRBD1. Germline V gene data show CDR1 as SNHLY and CDR2 as FYNNEI. The ends lost 0 bases at V and 5 bases at J; junction bases unmatched: 11. The CDR3 consists of 18 residues. The CDR3, as DNA: TGTGCCAGCAGTGAAGCCACACAGGGGGTGGGCGTCAATGAAAAACTGTTTTTT. Protein product: CASSEATQGVGVNEKLFF.

The V call is TRBV2, the J call TRBJ2-3; possible D gene TRBD2, 6 bases. The V and J ends lost 6 bases and 2 bases respectively, with 12 bases between them. The CDR3 spans 14 residues. The germline V gene has CDR1 SNHLY and CDR2 FYNNEI. Here the CDR3 reads CASRGRRNTDTQYF. In DNA, the CDR3 is TGTGCCAGCAGGGGGAGGCGGAACACAGATACGCAGTATTTT. Full variable domain (missing parts from reference TRBV2 and TRBJ2-3): EPEVTQTPSHQVTQMGQEVILRCVPISNHLYFYWYRQILGQKVEFLVSFYNNEISEKSEIFDDQFSVERPDGSNFTLKIRSTKLEDSAMYFCASRGRRNTDTQYFGPGTRLTVL.

The CDR3 spells CASSYGTGGYEQYF. CDR3 in DNA: TGTGCCAGCAGTTACGGGACAGGGGGGTACGAGCAGTACTTC. V is TRBV28 and J is TRBJ2-7; 11 nucleotides agree with TRBD1. The CDR3 runs to 14 residues. V shed 4 bases, J shed 4 bases, and the junction held 3 bases outside the gene matches. Germline assignment: CDR1 MDHEN and CDR2 SYDVKM.

This clone came up once. V usage is TRBV5-6 and J usage is TRBJ2-7, with a possible D match to TRBD2 (5 bases). The CDR3 loop spans 14 amino acids. V gave up 0 bases and J gave up 6 bases, with 13 bases separating them. Germline assignment: CDR1 SGHDT and CDR2 YYEEEE. For the CDR3, the DNA is TGTGCCAGCAGCTTGGATGGTCCTAGCCCCGAGCAGTACTTC. This encodes CASSLDGPSPEQYF. Variable domain in full (rest from reference TRBV5-6 and TRBJ2-7): DAGVTQSPTHLIKTRGQQVTLRCSPKSGHDTVSWYQQALGQGPQFIFQYYEEEERQRGNFPDRFSGHQFPNYSSELNVNALLLGDSALYLCASSLDGPSPEQYFGPGTRLTVT.

V gene TRBV28 combines with J gene TRBJ1-5; D might be TRBD1 (5 bases). CDR1 and CDR2 from the germline V gene are MDHEN and SYDVKM. Trimming shortened V by 5 bases and J by 5 bases, and 28 bases separated the two germline ends. The CDR3 has 19 amino acids. CDR3 region: CASSQIPQQVPRGDQPQHF. The CDR3 region has the DNA TGTGCCAGCAGTCAGATCCCGCAACAGGTCCCGCGGGGGGATCAGCCCCAGCATTTT.

This chain uses TRBV19 with TRBJ1-2; D is perhaps TRBD1 (5 bases). The CDR3 has 13 residues. V gave up 5 bases and J gave up 0 bases, with 7 bases separating them. Germline V gene lookup returns CDR1 LNHDA and CDR2 SQIVND (reference sequence). CDR3 protein: CASSLTANYGYTF. DNA for the CDR3: TGTGCCAGTAGTCTGACAGCTAACTATGGCTACACCTTC.

The J gene is TRBJ2-7, the V gene TRBV7-9; 9 nucleotides line up with TRBD2. Germline CDR1 reads SEHNR; CDR2 reads FQNEAQ (reference sequence). V lost 5 bases and J lost 6; bases outside the gene matches: 14. CDR3 length: 16 residues. CDR3: CASSPPGASGATEQYF. Written as DNA, the CDR3 is TGTGCCAGCAGCCCGCCGGGGGCTAGCGGGGCCACCGAGCAGTACTTC.

The chain recombines TRBV14 with TRBJ1-4, with 8 bases matching TRBD1. This CDR3 has 14 amino acids. The V segment lost 1 base and the J segment 5 bases; nucleotides outside the gene matches: 0. CDR1 is SGHDN and CDR2 is FVKESK in the germline V gene. CDR3 nucleotide sequence: TGTGCCAGCAGCCAAGGACAGGGGAATGAAAAACTGTTTTTT. This sequence encodes CASSQGQGNEKLFF.

This chain links TRBV10-3 with TRBJ1-6; no reliable D call. V shed 0 bases and J shed 7 bases, with 4 bases lying between them. The CDR3 is made up of 13 amino acids. The germline V gene has CDR1 ENHRY and CDR2 SYGVKD. In nucleotides, the CDR3 is TGTGCCATCAGTGAGTCTATGAATTCACCCCTCCACTTT. Translating gives CAISESMNSPLHF.

The V call is TRBV7-9, the J call TRBJ2-1, with D possibly TRBD2 on 6 matching bases. Germline assignment: CDR1 SEHNR and CDR2 FQNEAQ (reference sequence). There are 13 residues in the CDR3. Trimming left V 4 bases short and J 4 bases short, with 8 bases between. The chain's CDR3 is CASSSGGYNEQFF. In nucleotides, the CDR3 is TGTGCCAGCAGCTCCGGGGGTTACAATGAGCAGTTCTTC.

V gene TRBV5-1 combines with J gene TRBJ1-5; 7 nucleotides align to TRBD1. Germline assignment: CDR1 SGHRS and CDR2 YFSETQ. V was pared by 2 bases and J by 2 bases, with 4 bases of the junction left unmatched. CDR3 length equals 15 residues. CDR3 bases: TGCGCCAGCAGCTTACAGGGGATGGGCAATCAGCCCCAGCATTTT. This translates into CASSLQGMGNQPQHF.